The entry below describes one TCR beta chain. Its antigen is currently unknown. Fresh peripheral blood, 9.5 to 10 ml of it, supplied the PBMCs. This entry is derived from a study of T cells in Graves' hyperthyroidism and ophthalmopathy. Study results and limitations: Within blood appeared most thyroid clonotypes that had expanded above 0.001.

Amplified TCR beta CDR3 regions derived from RNA transcripts. HTBI primers were employed in a first-round RT-PCR of the TCR CDR3. A single record per CDR3 protein comes from TCRdb applying MiXCR to the multiplex PCR reads. The table lists 490,000 or so distinct CDR3 sequences, 15% to 20% of them singletons, with approximately 48% in the top ten. The origin of this receptor is a man aged 35 to 55 with Graves' ophthalmopathy. Sequenced sample: blood.

CDR3 coding DNA: TGTGCCAGCAGTATACAGGGGGCAAACCAGCCCCAGCATTTT. Translated, it gives CASSIQGANQPQHF. The rearrangement joins TRBV27 to TRBJ1-5, with 9 nucleotides matching TRBD1. Trimming took 5 bases from V and 7 from J; bases not matched to a gene: 6. The germline CDR1 and CDR2 sequences are MNHEY and SMNVEV (reference sequence). There are 14 residues in the CDR3.